The next 2 T cell receptor beta chains were all read from a single sample in a study of blood T cell repertoires in COVID-19. TCRdb's table, derived via immunoSEQ multiplex PCR, lists solely in-frame clones and lacks some. The sample carries a few hundred thousand clones, about 91% recorded once. The sequencing input was PBMCs or T cells enriched from blood (not recorded which). The receptors here all came from a human donor in a cohort exposed to, infected with or recovered from COVID-19 (not recorded which). The donor label of this sample is uncertain.

The chain is built from TRBV19 and TRBJ1-2, with D perhaps TRBD1 (6 bases). Germline assignment: CDR1 LNHDA and CDR2 SQIVND (reference sequence). This CDR3 comprises 15 residues. Trimming removed 3 bases from V and 2 bases from J, with 13 bases in between. The CDR3 reads CASSIPQGLNYGYTF. In DNA, the CDR3 is TGTGCCAGTAGTATCCCGCAGGGGCTGAACTATGGCTACACCTTC.

The rearrangement joins TRBV18 to TRBJ2-1; TRBD1 agrees at 11 bases. Trimming cost V 5 bases and J 8 bases; bases outside gene matches: 8. Germline V CDR1 and CDR2: KGHSH, LQKENI. The CDR3 is made up of 15 amino acids. The CDR3: CASSNTDRGLDEQFF. The DNA of the CDR3 is TGTGCCAGCTCAAACACGGACAGGGGGCTTGATGAGCAGTTCTTC. Full variable domain (outside the CDR3, taken from reference TRBV18 and TRBJ2-1): NAGVMQNPRHLVRRRGQEARLRCSPMKGHSHVYWYRQLPEEGLKFMVYLQKENIIDESGMPKERFSAEFPKEGPSILRIQQVVRGDSAAYFCASSNTDRGLDEQFFGPGTRLTVL.